This TCR beta chain stems from a study of identical twins. Study-wide results and limits: Alpha sequences out of frame and shared by twins had excess low generation probability. In monozygotic twins, models underestimated the sharing of out-of-frame TCR alpha.

This clonotype was observed at least ten times. Antigen unknown. Healthy Caucasians, and only they, were the donors. The CDR3 has 17 residues. Looked up from germline, CDR1 is LNHNV and CDR2 is YYDKDF (reference sequence). V gave up 1 base and J gave up 6 bases, with 18 bases separating them. A single record per CDR3 protein comes from TCRdb applying MiXCR to the 5' RACE reads. The data hold nearly 650,000 distinct CDR3 sequences, with 7% to 7.5% observed a single time. This same sample was also part of a study on yellow fever vaccine responses in identical twins.

Material for sequencing was PBMCs. The sequence was collected from a woman aged 18-29 years in good health. The genes are TRBV15 and TRBJ2-2; possibly TRBD1 for D (5 bases). The CDR3 region is CATSRGADSLVAGELFF. CDR3 bases: TGTGCCACCAGCAGAGGGGCAGACAGCCTGGTTGCCGGGGAGCTGTTTTTT.